This T cell receptor beta chain comes out of a study of T cells in Graves' hyperthyroidism and ophthalmopathy. About the research overall: Peripheral blood specimens were obtained at initial diagnosis, prior to any treatment.

Germline V gene sequence: CDR1 MDHEN, CDR2 SYDVKM. The CDR3 is 15 amino acids. Findings and caveats of the study: Appearing also in blood were most of the thyroid clonotypes expanded above 0.001.

This clonotype has only one observation. Its antigen is as yet unknown. One junction end disagrees with the germline gene, perhaps due to a read error. RNA transcripts yielded amplified TCR beta CDR3 regions. In the first-round RT-PCR of the TCR CDR3, the HTBI primer set was used. MiXCR, run by TCRdb on the multiplex PCR reads, gives a single entry per CDR3 protein. Among under 40,000 distinct CDR3 sequences listed, under 60% were seen once. Material: blood. The chain links TRBV28 to TRBJ2-2; tentatively, D is TRBD1 (6 bases). This sequence was found in a man aged 35 to 55 with Graves' ophthalmopathy. The CDR3 region has the DNA TGTGCCAGCAGTCCCGGGACATCCCGAATCGGGGAGCTGTCTTTT. This encodes CASSPGTSRIGELSF.